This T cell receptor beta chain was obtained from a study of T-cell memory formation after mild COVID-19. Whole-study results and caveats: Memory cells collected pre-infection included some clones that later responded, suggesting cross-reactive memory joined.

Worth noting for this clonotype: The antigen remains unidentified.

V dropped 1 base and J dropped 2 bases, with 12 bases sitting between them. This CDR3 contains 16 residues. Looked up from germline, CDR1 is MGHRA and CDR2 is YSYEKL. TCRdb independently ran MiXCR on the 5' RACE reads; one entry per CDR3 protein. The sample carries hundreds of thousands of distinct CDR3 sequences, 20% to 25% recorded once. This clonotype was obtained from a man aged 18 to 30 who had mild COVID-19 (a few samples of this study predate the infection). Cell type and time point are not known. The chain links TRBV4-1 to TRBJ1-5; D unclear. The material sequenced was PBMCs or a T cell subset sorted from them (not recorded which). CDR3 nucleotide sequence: TGCGCCAGCAGCCAAGTTGCGGGCAATGGCAATCAGCCCCAGCATTTT. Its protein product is CASSQVAGNGNQPQHF.